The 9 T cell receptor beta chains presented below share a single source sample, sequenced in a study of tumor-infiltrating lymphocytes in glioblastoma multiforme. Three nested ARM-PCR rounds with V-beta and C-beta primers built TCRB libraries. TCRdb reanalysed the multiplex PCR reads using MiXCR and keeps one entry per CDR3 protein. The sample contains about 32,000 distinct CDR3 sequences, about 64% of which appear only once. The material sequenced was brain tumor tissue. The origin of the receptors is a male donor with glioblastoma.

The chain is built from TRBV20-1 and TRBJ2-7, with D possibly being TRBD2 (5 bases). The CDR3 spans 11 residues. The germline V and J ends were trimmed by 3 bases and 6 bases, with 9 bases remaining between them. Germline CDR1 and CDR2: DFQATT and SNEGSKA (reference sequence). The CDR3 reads CSASSSREQYF. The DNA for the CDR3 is TGCAGTGCTAGCTCTAGCCGCGAGCAGTACTTC.

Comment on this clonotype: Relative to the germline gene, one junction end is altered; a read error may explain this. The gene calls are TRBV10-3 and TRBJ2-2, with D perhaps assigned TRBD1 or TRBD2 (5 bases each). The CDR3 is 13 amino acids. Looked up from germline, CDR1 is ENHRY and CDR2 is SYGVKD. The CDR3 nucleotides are TGTCCCAATGGCAGGGAGAACACCGGGGAGCTGTTCTTT. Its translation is CPNGRENTGELFF.

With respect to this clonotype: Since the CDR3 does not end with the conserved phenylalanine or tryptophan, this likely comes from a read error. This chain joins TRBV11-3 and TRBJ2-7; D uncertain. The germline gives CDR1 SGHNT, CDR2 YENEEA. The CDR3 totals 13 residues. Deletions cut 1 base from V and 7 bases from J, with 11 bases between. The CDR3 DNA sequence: TGTGCCAGCAGCTTAGCAAACGGATATGAGCAGTACTGC. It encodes CASSLANGYEQYC.

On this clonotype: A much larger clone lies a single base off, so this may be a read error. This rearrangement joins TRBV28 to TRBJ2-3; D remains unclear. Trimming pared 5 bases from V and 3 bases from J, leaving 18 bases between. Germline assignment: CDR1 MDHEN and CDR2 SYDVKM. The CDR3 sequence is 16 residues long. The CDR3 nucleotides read TGTGCCAGCAGTCCCCCAACCCTTGACGAAACAGATACGCAGTATTTT. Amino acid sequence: CASSPPTLDETDTQYF.

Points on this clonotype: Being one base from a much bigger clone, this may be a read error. For the CDR3, the DNA is TGTGCCAGCAGCCTCAGCCACAAACAGCCCCAGCATTTT. Its translation: CASSLSHKQPQHF. This chain joins TRBV6-1 and TRBJ1-5, with D unclear. The germline gives CDR1 MNHNS, CDR2 SASEGT. This CDR3 contains 13 residues. With 6 bases removed from V and 7 bases from J, the gap between germline ends came to 13 bases.

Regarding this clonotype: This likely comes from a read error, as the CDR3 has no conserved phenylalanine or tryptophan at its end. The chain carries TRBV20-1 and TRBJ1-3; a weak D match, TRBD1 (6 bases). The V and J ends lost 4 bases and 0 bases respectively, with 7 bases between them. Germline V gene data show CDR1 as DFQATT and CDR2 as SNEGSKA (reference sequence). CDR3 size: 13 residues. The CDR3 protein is CSANRASGNTIYS. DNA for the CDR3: TGCAGTGCTAACAGGGCCTCTGGAAACACCATATATTCT.

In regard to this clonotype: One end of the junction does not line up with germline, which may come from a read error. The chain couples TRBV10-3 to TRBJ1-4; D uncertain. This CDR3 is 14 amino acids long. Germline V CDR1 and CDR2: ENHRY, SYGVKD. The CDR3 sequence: CAISEGQDGEKLFF. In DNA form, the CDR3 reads TGTGCCATCAGTGAGGGCCAGGATGGAGAAAAACTGTTTTTC.

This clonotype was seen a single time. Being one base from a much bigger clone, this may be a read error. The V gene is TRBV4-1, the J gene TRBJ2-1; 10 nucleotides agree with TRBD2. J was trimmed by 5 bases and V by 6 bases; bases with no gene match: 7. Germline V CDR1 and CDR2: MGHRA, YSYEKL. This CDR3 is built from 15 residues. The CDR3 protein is CASRPSGGVHNEQFF. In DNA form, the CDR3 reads TGCGCCAGCAGACCAAGCGGGGGGGTGCACAATGAGCAGTTCTTC.

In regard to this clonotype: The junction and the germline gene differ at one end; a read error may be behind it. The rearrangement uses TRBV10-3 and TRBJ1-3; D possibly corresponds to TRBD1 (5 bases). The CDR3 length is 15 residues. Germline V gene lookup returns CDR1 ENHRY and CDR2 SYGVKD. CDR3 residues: CATREIPSSGSTIYF. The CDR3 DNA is TGTGCCACCAGGGAGATTCCGAGCTCTGGAAGCACCATATATTTT.